The entry below describes one TCR beta chain. The source of the sample is a study of patients and donors after allogeneic stem cell transplantation. The CDR3 is made up of 14 amino acids. In germline, CDR1 is SGHTA, CDR2 FQGNSA. The V gene lost 5 bases and the J gene lost 10 bases, with 20 bases spanning the gap. TCRdb reprocessed the RT-PCR reads via MiXCR and lists one record per CDR3 protein. This sample yields about 74,000 distinct CDR3 sequences, of which around a quarter are seen a single time; around 27% belongs to the top ten. The chain has TRBV7-2 and TRBJ2-5; either TRBD1 or TRBD2 may supply D (6 bases each). This sequence was found in a human donor who was either an allogeneic HSCT recipient or a stem cell or donor lymphocyte infusion donor (not recorded which). It is not recorded whose cells these are; they may come from a transplant donor. The sample taken for sequencing was blood, either unsorted or a sorted T cell fraction (not recorded which). This CDR3 is CASSQISYREVQYF. Here the CDR3 DNA reads TGTGCCAGCAGCCAGATATCTTACAGGGAGGTCCAGTACTTC.